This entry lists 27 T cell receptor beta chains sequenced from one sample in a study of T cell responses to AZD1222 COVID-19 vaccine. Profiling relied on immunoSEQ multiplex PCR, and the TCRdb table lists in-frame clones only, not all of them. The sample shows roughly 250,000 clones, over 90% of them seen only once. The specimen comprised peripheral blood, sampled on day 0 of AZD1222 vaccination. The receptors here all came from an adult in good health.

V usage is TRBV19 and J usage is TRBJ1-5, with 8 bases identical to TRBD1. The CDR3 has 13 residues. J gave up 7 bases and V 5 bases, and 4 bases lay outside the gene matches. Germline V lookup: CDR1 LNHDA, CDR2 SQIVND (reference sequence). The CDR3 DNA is TGTGCCAGTAGTTTGGACAGGGACCAGCCCCAGCATTTT. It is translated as CASSLDRDQPQHF. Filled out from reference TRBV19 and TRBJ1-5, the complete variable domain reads DGGITQSPKYLFRKEGQNVTLSCEQNLNHDAMYWYRQDPGQGLRLIYYSQIVNDFQKGDIAEGYSVSREKKESFPLTVTSAQKNPTAFYLCASSLDRDQPQHFGDGTRLSIL.

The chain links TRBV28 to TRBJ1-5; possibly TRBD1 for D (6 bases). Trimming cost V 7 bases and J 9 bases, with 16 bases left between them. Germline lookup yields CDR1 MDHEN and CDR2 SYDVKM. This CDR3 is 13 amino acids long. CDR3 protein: CASKLGGHGPQHF. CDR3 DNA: TGTGCCAGCAAACTGGGGGGCCACGGGCCCCAGCATTTT.

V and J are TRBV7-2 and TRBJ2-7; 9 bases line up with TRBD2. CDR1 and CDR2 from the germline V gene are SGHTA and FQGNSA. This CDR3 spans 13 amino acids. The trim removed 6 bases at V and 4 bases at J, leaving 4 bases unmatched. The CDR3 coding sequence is TGTGCCAGCAGGGTCAGCGGGAGGTACGAGCAGTACTTC. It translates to CASRVSGRYEQYF.

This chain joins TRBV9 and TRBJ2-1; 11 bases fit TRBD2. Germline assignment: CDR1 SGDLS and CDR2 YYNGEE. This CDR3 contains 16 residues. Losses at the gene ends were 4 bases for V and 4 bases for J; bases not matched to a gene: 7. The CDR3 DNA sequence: TGTGCCAGCAGCCCACGGGTAGCGGGGGGGTACAATGAGCAGTTCTTC. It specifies CASSPRVAGGYNEQFF.

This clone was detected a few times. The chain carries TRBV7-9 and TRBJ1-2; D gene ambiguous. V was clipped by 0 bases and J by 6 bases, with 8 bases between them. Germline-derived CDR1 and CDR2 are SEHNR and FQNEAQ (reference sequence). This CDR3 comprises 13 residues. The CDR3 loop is CASSLAGRHGYTF. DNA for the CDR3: TGTGCCAGCAGCTTAGCCGGAAGACATGGCTACACCTTC.

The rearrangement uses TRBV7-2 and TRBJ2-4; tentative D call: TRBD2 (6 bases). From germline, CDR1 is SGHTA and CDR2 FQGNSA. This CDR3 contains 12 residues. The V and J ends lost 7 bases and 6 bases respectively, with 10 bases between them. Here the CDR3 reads CASTLGGNIQYF. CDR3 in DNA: TGTGCCAGCACCCTGGGGGGAAACATTCAGTACTTC.

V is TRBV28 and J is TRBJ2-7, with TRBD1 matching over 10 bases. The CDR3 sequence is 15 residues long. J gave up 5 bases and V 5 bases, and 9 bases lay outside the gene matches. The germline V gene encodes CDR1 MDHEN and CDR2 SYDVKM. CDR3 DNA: TGTGCCAGCAGTCGAATGGGACAGGGGTCCCACGAGCAGTACTTC. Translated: CASSRMGQGSHEQYF.

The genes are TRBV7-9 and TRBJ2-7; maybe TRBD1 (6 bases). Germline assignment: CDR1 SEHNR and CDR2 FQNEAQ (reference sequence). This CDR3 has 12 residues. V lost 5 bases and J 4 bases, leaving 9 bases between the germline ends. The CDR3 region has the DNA TGTGCCAGCAGCAAAAGGGGGTACGAGCAGTACTTC. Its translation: CASSKRGYEQYF.

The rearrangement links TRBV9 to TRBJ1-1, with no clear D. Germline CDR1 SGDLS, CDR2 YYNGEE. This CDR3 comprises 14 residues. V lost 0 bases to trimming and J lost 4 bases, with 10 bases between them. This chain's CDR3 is CASSVGRRGTEAFF. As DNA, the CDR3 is TGTGCCAGCAGCGTAGGTCGTCGGGGCACTGAAGCTTTCTTT.

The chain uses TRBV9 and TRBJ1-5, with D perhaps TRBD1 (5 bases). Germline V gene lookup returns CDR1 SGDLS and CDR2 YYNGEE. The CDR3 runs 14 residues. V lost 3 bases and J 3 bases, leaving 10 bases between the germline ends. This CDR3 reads CASSGGALNQPQHF. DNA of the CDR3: TGTGCCAGCAGCGGCGGGGCCCTCAATCAGCCCCAGCATTTT.

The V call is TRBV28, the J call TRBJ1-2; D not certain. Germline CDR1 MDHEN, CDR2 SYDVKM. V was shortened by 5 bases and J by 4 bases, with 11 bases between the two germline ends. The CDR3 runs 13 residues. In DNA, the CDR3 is TGTGCCAGCAGTAAAGCAAGGAGCTATGGCTACACCTTC. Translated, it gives CASSKARSYGYTF.

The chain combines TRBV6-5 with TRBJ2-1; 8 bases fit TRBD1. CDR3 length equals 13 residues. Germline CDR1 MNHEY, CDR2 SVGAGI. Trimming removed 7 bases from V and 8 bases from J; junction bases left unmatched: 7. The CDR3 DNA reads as TGTGCCAGCATCCGGACAGGGAAGGATGAGCAGTTCTTC. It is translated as CASIRTGKDEQFF.

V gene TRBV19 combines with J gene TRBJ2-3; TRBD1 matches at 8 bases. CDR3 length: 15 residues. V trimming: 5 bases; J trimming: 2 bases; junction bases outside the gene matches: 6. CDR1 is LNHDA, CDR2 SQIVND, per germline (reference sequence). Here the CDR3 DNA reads TGTGCCAGTAGTCCGGGGACAGGAACCACAGATACGCAGTATTTT. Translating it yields CASSPGTGTTDTQYF. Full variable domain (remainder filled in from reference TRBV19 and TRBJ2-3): DGGITQSPKYLFRKEGQNVTLSCEQNLNHDAMYWYRQDPGQGLRLIYYSQIVNDFQKGDIAEGYSVSREKKESFPLTVTSAQKNPTAFYLCASSPGTGTTDTQYFGPGTRLTVL.

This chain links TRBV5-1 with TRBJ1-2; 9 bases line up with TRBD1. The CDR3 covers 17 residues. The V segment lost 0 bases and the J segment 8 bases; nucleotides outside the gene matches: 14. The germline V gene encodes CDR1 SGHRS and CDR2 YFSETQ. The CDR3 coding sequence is TGCGCCAGCAGCTTGGAGGCCCTCGGGACAGGGATAGTCGGCTACACCTTC. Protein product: CASSLEALGTGIVGYTF.

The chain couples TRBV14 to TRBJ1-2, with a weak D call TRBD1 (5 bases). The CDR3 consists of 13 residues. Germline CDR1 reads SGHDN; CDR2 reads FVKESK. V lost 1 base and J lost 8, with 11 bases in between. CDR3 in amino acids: CASSQAQGGGYTF. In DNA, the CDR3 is TGTGCCAGCAGCCAAGCCCAGGGTGGGGGCTACACCTTC.

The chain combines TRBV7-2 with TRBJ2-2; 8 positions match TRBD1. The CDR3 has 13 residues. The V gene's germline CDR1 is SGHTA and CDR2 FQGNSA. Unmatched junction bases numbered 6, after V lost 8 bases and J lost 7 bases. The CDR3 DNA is TGTGCCAGCGTCTTGACAGGGGACGGGGAGCTGTTTTTT. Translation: CASVLTGDGELFF. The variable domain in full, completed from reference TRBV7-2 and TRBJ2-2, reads GAGVSQSPSNKVTEKGKDVELRCDPISGHTALYWYRQSLGQGLEFLIYFQGNSAPDKSGLPSDRFSAERTGGSVSTLTIQRTQQEDSAVYLCASVLTGDGELFFGEGSRLTVL.

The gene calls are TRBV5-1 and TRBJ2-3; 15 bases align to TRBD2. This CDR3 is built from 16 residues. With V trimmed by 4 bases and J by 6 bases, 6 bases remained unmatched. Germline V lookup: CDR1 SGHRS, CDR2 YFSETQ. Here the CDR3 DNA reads TGCGCCAGCAGCACCGGGACTAGCGGGAGGAGGGATACGCAGTATTTT. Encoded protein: CASSTGTSGRRDTQYF.

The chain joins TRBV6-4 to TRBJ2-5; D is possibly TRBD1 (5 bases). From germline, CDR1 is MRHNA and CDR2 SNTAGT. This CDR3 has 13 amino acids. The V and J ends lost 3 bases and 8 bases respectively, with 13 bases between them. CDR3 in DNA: TGTGCCAGCAGTGAAGGGGAAGGTAAAACCCAGTACTTC. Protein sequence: CASSEGEGKTQYF.

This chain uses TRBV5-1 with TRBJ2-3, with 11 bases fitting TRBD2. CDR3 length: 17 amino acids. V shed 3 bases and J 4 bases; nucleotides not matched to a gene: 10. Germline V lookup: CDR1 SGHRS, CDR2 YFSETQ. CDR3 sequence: CASSSALAGGRADTQYF. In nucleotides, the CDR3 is TGCGCCAGCAGCTCCGCCCTAGCGGGGGGCCGCGCAGATACGCAGTATTTT.

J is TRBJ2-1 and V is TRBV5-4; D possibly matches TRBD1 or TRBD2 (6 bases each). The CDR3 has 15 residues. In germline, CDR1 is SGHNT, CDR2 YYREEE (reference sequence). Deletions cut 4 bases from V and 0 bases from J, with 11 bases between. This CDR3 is CASSTEGGSYNEQFF. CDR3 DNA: TGTGCCAGCAGCACGGAGGGGGGCTCCTACAATGAGCAGTTCTTC.

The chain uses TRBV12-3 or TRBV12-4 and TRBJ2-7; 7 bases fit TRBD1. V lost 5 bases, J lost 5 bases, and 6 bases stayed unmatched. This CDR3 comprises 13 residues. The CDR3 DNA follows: TGTGCCAGCAGTGTGACAGGGTGGGACGAGCAGTACTTC. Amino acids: CASSVTGWDEQYF.

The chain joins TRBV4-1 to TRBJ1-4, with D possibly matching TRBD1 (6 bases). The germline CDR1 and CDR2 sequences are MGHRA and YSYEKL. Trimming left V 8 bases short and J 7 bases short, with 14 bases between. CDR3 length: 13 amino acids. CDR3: CASGRGLGEKLFF. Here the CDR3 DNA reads TGCGCCAGCGGTCGGGGGCTTGGTGAAAAACTGTTTTTT.

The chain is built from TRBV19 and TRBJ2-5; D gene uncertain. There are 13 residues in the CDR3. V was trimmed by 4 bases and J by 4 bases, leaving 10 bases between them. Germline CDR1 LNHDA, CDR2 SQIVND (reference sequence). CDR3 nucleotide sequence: TGTGCCAGTAGTACCAGCGTACTAGAGACCCAGTACTTC. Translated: CASSTSVLETQYF.

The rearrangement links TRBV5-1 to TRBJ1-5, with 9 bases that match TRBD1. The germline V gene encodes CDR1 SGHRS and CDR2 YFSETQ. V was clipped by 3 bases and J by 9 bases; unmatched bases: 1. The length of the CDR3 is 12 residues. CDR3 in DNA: TGCGCCAGCAGCTCGGACAGGGGGCCCCAGCATTTT. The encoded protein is CASSSDRGPQHF.

The CDR3 DNA sequence: TGCGCCAGCAGCTATTCAGGAGAGGGGTACGAGCAGTACTTC. Its translation: CASSYSGEGYEQYF. This sequence joins TRBV5-1 and TRBJ2-7; D may be TRBD1 or TRBD2 (5 bases each). Germline CDR1 SGHRS, CDR2 YFSETQ. V was cut by 3 bases and J by 4 bases, with 14 bases left in between. The CDR3 has 14 residues.

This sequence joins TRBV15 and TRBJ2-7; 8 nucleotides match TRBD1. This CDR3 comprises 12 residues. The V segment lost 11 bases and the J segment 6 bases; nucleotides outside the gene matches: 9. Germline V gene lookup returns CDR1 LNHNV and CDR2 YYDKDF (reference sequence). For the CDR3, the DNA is TGTGCCGTGGGGACAGGCTGGCTCGAGCAGTACTTC. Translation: CAVGTGWLEQYF.

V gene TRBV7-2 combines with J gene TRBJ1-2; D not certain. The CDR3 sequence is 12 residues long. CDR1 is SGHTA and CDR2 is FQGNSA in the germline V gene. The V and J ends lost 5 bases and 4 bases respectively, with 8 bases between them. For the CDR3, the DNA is TGTGCCAGCAGCCCCGGGATCTATGGCTACACCTTC. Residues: CASSPGIYGYTF. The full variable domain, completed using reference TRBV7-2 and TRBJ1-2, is GAGVSQSPSNKVTEKGKDVELRCDPISGHTALYWYRQSLGQGLEFLIYFQGNSAPDKSGLPSDRFSAERTGGSVSTLTIQRTQQEDSAVYLCASSPGIYGYTFGSGTRLTVV.